What follows are 30 T cell receptor beta chains derived from one specimen sequenced in a study of OX40 agonist ivuxolimab in advanced cancers. The method was immunoSEQ multiplex PCR; TCRdb's version includes in-frame clones alone and lacks a portion of them. The table has 65,000 to 90,000 clones, roughly nine tenths seen once; the top ten hold approximately 2.4%. Sequencing was performed on CD4+ or CD8+ T cells sorted from blood, taken in a trial of the OX40 agonist ivuxolimab. These receptors were taken from an adult with an advanced solid tumor such as melanoma, head and neck, liver or kidney cancer.

As DNA, the CDR3 is TGTGCCAGTAGTATTCAGGGGGCAATTGTAAACGAGCAGTACTTC. As protein: CASSIQGAIVNEQYF. This rearrangement joins TRBV19 to TRBJ2-7, with TRBD1 identical over 8 bases. The CDR3 totals 15 residues. The germline CDR1 and CDR2 sequences are LNHDA and SQIVND (reference sequence). The junction had 9 bases not matched to a gene; V was cut back by 3 bases and J by 5 bases.

The V call is TRBV27, the J call TRBJ2-3; no clear D. With 5 bases removed from V and 0 bases from J, the gap between germline ends came to 18 bases. The germline CDR1 and CDR2 sequences are MNHEY and SMNVEV (reference sequence). This CDR3 has 17 amino acids. The CDR3 spells CASSHRRQLTSTDTQYF. The DNA of the CDR3 is TGTGCCAGCAGTCATAGACGACAACTCACTAGCACAGATACGCAGTATTTT.

V is TRBV10-1 and J is TRBJ2-3; TRBD1 or TRBD2 may be the D gene (5 bases each). Deletions cut 3 bases from V and 10 bases from J, with 17 bases between. Germline V CDR1 and CDR2: WNHNN, SYGVQD (reference sequence). The length of the CDR3 is 14 residues. CDR3 in amino acids: CASSEPGPSEPQYF. The CDR3 DNA is TGCGCCAGCAGTGAACCGGGGCCAAGCGAGCCGCAGTATTTT.

The chain uses TRBV29-1 and TRBJ2-7; TRBD2 matches 7 bases. Germline CDR1 SQVTM, CDR2 ANQGSEA. The CDR3 contains 12 residues. J gave up 0 bases and V 6 bases, and 2 bases lay outside the gene matches. The CDR3 protein is CSVRGSSYEQYF. CDR3 bases: TGCAGCGTCCGCGGGAGCTCCTACGAGCAGTACTTC.

This chain connects TRBV21-1 to TRBJ2-4; no DNA check was done on the table's D call, TRBD2. TRBV21-1 is termed a pseudogene. CDR3 size: 16 residues. The CDR3 region has the DNA TGTGCCAGCGGGGGGGGACTTTTCCTAGCCAAAAACATTCAGTACTTC. It yields the protein CASGGGLFLAKNIQYF.

The CDR3 region is CASSESAGSNTEAFF. CDR3 nucleotides: TGTGCCAGCAGTGAATCAGCCGGATCGAACACTGAAGCTTTCTTT. This sequence joins TRBV25-1 and TRBJ1-1, with unresolved D. The ends were cut back, 1 base at V and 1 base at J, with 10 bases in the middle. The CDR3 extends over 15 amino acids. Germline CDR1 MGHDK, CDR2 SYGVNS.

V usage is TRBV30 and J usage is TRBJ1-5, with D perhaps TRBD1 (5 bases). Trimming stripped 8 bases from V and 4 bases from J, with 9 bases between. This CDR3 has 11 amino acids. Germline V gene data show CDR1 as GTSNPN and CDR2 as SVGIG (reference sequence). CDR3 in amino acids: CAGGVNQPQHF. The CDR3, as DNA: TGTGCCGGGGGGGTAAATCAGCCCCAGCATTTT. Filled out from reference TRBV30 and TRBJ1-5, the complete variable domain reads SQTIHQWPATLVQPVGSPLSLECTVEGTSNPNLYWYRQAAGRGLQLLFYSVGIGQISSEVPQNLSASRPQDRQFILSSKKLLLSDSGFYLCAGGVNQPQHFGDGTRLSIL.

The J gene is TRBJ2-1, the V gene TRBV30; 11 bases align to TRBD2. The CDR3 totals 16 residues. Trimming cost V 2 bases and J 10 bases; bases outside gene matches: 13. Looked up from germline, CDR1 is GTSNPN and CDR2 is SVGIG (reference sequence). The CDR3 protein is CAWSLGLAGGPGEQFF. The CDR3 DNA reads as TGTGCCTGGAGTCTAGGCCTAGCGGGAGGCCCCGGAGAGCAGTTCTTC.

This sequence joins TRBV6-6 and TRBJ2-7; D is uncertain. V was cut by 1 base and J by 1 base, with 8 bases left in between. This CDR3 region has 14 residues. Germline lookup yields CDR1 MNHNY and CDR2 SVGAGI (reference sequence). The CDR3 nucleotides are TGTGCCAGCAGTTACTTACTCAGTTCCTACGAGCAGTACTTC. Its translation is CASSYLLSSYEQYF.

V usage is TRBV5-1 and J usage is TRBJ2-7, with a possible D match to TRBD1 (5 bases). The CDR3 contains 14 residues. CDR1 SGHRS and CDR2 YFSETQ come from the germline V gene. V shed 4 bases and J shed 0 bases, with 11 bases lying between them. This chain's CDR3 is CASSEGAASYEQYF. Written as DNA, the CDR3 is TGCGCCAGCAGCGAAGGGGCAGCCTCCTACGAGCAGTACTTC.

This clone was detected a few times. This chain links TRBV6-4 with TRBJ1-5; no firm D call. V shed 5 bases and J shed 4 bases, with 9 bases lying between them. Germline CDR1 is MRHNA and CDR2 is SNTAGT. This CDR3 comprises 13 residues. The CDR3 loop is CASSPQQNQPQHF. CDR3 DNA: TGTGCCAGCAGTCCCCAGCAAAATCAGCCCCAGCATTTT.

The gene calls are TRBV27 and TRBJ2-3; 8 bases are a match to TRBD1. Germline assignment: CDR1 MNHEY and CDR2 SMNVEV (reference sequence). Trimming at V came to 6 bases and at J to 4 bases, leaving 6 bases not matched to a gene. This CDR3 contains 14 residues. CDR3 nucleotide sequence: TGTGCCAGCAGACGGACAGGGAGCCCAGATACGCAGTATTTT. Translation gives CASRRTGSPDTQYF.

The rearrangement uses TRBV30 and TRBJ2-2, with 14 bases that match TRBD2. The CDR3 has 16 amino acids. Germline V gene sequence: CDR1 GTSNPN, CDR2 SVGIG (reference sequence). V lost 3 bases, J lost 2 bases, and 2 bases stayed unmatched. The CDR3 here is CAWRTSGRANTGELFF. DNA of the CDR3: TGTGCCTGGAGGACTAGCGGGAGGGCCAACACCGGGGAGCTGTTTTTT.

The chain employs TRBV9 and TRBJ2-5; D ambiguous. Trimming cost V 4 bases and J 5 bases, with 18 bases left between them. The V gene's germline CDR1 is SGDLS and CDR2 YYNGEE. There are 15 residues in the CDR3. DNA of the CDR3: TGTGCCAGCAGCCTTAATGGGCTGGCAAAGGAGACCCAGTACTTC. Encoded protein: CASSLNGLAKETQYF.

The gene calls are TRBV10-1 and TRBJ1-3; unclear D gene. Looked up from germline, CDR1 is WNHNN and CDR2 is SYGVQD (reference sequence). The CDR3 is 13 amino acids. V was pared by 5 bases and J by 1 base, with 6 bases between. The CDR3, as DNA: TGCGCCAGCAGTATGGCATCTGGAAACACCATATATTTT. This gives the protein CASSMASGNTIYF.

This clone occurred a few times. This chain joins TRBV27 and TRBJ2-7; D may be TRBD1 or TRBD2 (5 bases each). Germline V gene lookup returns CDR1 MNHEY and CDR2 SMNVEV (reference sequence). Trimming removed 5 bases from V and 0 bases from J, with 23 bases in between. There are 18 residues in the CDR3. The CDR3 protein is CASSRQFRGLGDSYEQYF. The CDR3 coding sequence is TGTGCCAGCAGTCGGCAATTTCGGGGCCTGGGGGACTCCTACGAGCAGTACTTC.

V is TRBV2 and J is TRBJ2-2; the match to TRBD2 covers 8 bases. This CDR3 has 15 amino acids. J gave up 1 base and V 6 bases, and 4 bases lay outside the gene matches. The V gene's germline CDR1 is SNHLY and CDR2 FYNNEI. The CDR3 spells CASSGSGRNTGELFF. CDR3 bases: TGTGCCAGCAGCGGAAGCGGGAGGAACACCGGGGAGCTGTTTTTT.

V is TRBV7-9 and J is TRBJ2-1; 9 bases match TRBD2. Trimming cost V 5 bases and J 3 bases; bases outside gene matches: 2. CDR3 size: 14 residues. CDR1 SEHNR and CDR2 FQNEAQ come from the germline V gene (reference sequence). Here the CDR3 DNA reads TGTGCCAGCAGCCCACTAGCGGGCTACAATGAGCAGTTCTTC. It specifies CASSPLAGYNEQFF.

This chain uses TRBV6-5 with TRBJ2-5; TRBD1 is a possible D gene (7 bases). The DNA matches TRBJ2-7 better at its end, which makes the J call doubtful. Germline V gene lookup returns CDR1 MNHEY and CDR2 SVGAGI. This CDR3 has 15 amino acids. CDR3 residues: CASSSPLTGRYEQYF. DNA of the CDR3: TGTGCCAGCAGTTCCCCGTTGACAGGGAGGTACGAGCAGTACTTC.

This clone was observed a single time. This chain connects TRBV7-2 to TRBJ2-2; D is perhaps TRBD2 (6 bases). V dropped 5 bases and J dropped 7 bases, with 17 bases sitting between them. This CDR3 is built from 15 residues. The germline CDR1 and CDR2 sequences are SGHTA and FQGNSA. Here the CDR3 reads CASSPLPGVGGELFF. Written as DNA, the CDR3 is TGTGCCAGCAGCCCCCTCCCGGGAGTTGGCGGGGAGCTGTTTTTT. Using reference TRBV7-2 and TRBJ2-2 for the parts outside the CDR3, the full variable domain is GAGVSQSPSNKVTEKGKDVELRCDPISGHTALYWYRQSLGQGLEFLIYFQGNSAPDKSGLPSDRFSAERTGGSVSTLTIQRTQQEDSAVYLCASSPLPGVGGELFFGEGSRLTVL.

This clone appeared once. The CDR3 is CASSLSGQGAYEQYF. The CDR3 nucleotides read TGCGCCAGCAGCTTGTCCGGACAGGGGGCCTACGAGCAGTACTTC. The chain links TRBV5-1 to TRBJ2-7, with TRBD1 matching over 10 bases. Trimming removed 1 base from V and 2 bases from J; junction bases left unmatched: 3. This CDR3 spans 15 amino acids. Germline CDR1 reads SGHRS; CDR2 reads YFSETQ. The complete variable domain, with remaining parts taken from reference TRBV5-1 and TRBJ2-7, reads KAGVTQTPRYLIKTRGQQVTLSCSPISGHRSVSWYQQTPGQGLQFLFEYFSETQRNKGNFPGRFSGRQFSNSRSEMNVSTLELGDSALYLCASSLSGQGAYEQYFGPGTRLTVT.

The rearrangement uses TRBV4-1 and TRBJ2-4, with unresolved D. The CDR3 contains 15 residues. V dropped 2 bases and J dropped 6 bases, with 14 bases sitting between them. Per the germline V gene, CDR1 is MGHRA and CDR2 is YSYEKL. As DNA, the CDR3 is TGCGCCAGCAGCCAACTTACTGTAGGATCAAACATTCAGTACTTC. This encodes CASSQLTVGSNIQYF.

V gene TRBV6-1 combines with J gene TRBJ2-5; 11 nucleotides align to TRBD2. CDR1 MNHNS and CDR2 SASEGT come from the germline V gene. The CDR3 runs 17 residues. Trimming took 4 bases from V and 4 from J; bases not matched to a gene: 11. The CDR3 is CASSGGLSGRAIETQYF. In DNA, the CDR3 is TGTGCCAGCAGTGGGGGACTTAGCGGGAGGGCCATAGAGACCCAGTACTTC.

The chain is built from TRBV29-1 and TRBJ2-7; D is possibly TRBD2 (5 bases). The CDR3 sequence is 12 residues long. Trimming took 5 bases from V and 4 from J, leaving 12 bases between them. CDR1 and CDR2 (germline): SQVTM, ANQGSEA. The CDR3, as DNA: TGCAGCGTTCCAGGACTCGAGTACGAGCAGTACTTC. Translation: CSVPGLEYEQYF.

V usage is TRBV11-3 and J usage is TRBJ2-2; D not resolved. Trimming pared 0 bases from V and 4 bases from J, leaving 9 bases between. The CDR3 has 15 amino acids. CDR1 is SGHNT and CDR2 is YENEEA in the germline V gene. CDR3 residues: CASSLDSAGTGELFF. The DNA for the CDR3 is TGTGCCAGCAGCTTAGATAGTGCAGGCACCGGGGAGCTGTTTTTT. Using reference TRBV11-3 and TRBJ2-2 for the parts outside the CDR3, the full variable domain is EAGVVQSPRYKIIEKKQPVAFWCNPISGHNTLYWYLQNLGQGPELLIRYENEEAVDDSQLPKDRFSAERLKGVDSTLKIQPAELGDSAVYLCASSLDSAGTGELFFGEGSRLTVL.

This clone was found once. The chain combines TRBV15 with TRBJ1-3; no firm D call. Per the germline V gene, CDR1 is LNHNV and CDR2 is YYDKDF (reference sequence). The CDR3 is 12 residues long. V gave up 8 bases and J gave up 0 bases, with 5 bases separating them. The CDR3 nucleotides read TGTGCCACCGCCAGCTCTGGAAACACCATATATTTT. Translating gives CATASSGNTIYF.

The chain couples TRBV6-1 to TRBJ2-2; D might be TRBD1 (5 bases). Trimming shortened V by 4 bases and J by 6 bases, and 12 bases separated the two germline ends. This CDR3 region has 14 residues. Germline V gene lookup returns CDR1 MNHNS and CDR2 SASEGT. The CDR3 is CASSVRQGAGELFF. CDR3 nucleotides: TGTGCCAGCAGTGTAAGGCAGGGTGCCGGGGAGCTGTTTTTT.

This clone showed up just once. Here the CDR3 reads CASSLDLAGGAEQFF. DNA of the CDR3: TGTGCCAGCAGCTTAGACTTAGCGGGAGGCGCTGAGCAGTTCTTC. The chain employs TRBV7-2 and TRBJ2-1, with TRBD2 identical over 10 bases. CDR1 is SGHTA, CDR2 FQGNSA, per germline. The junction had 6 bases not matched to a gene; V was cut back by 1 base and J by 9 bases. The length of the CDR3 is 15 residues.

This clone was seen only once. The chain employs TRBV2 and TRBJ2-2; the match to TRBD2 covers 11 bases. Germline V gene data show CDR1 as SNHLY and CDR2 as FYNNEI. This CDR3 has 16 residues. Trimming took 1 base from V and 6 from J; bases not matched to a gene: 4. The DNA for the CDR3 is TGTGCCAGCAGTGAAGATCTACTAGCGGGAGCCGGGGAGCTGTTTTTT. This encodes CASSEDLLAGAGELFF.

This sequence joins TRBV28 and TRBJ1-4; TRBD1 matches at 8 bases. The CDR3 runs 15 residues. The junction had 11 bases not matched to a gene; V was cut back by 6 bases and J by 8 bases. Germline lookup yields CDR1 MDHEN and CDR2 SYDVKM. The CDR3 spells CASSRFRGQGEKLFF. As DNA, the CDR3 is TGTGCCAGCAGCAGATTCAGGGGGCAAGGGGAAAAACTGTTTTTT.